The rows below give T cell receptor beta chains drawn from one sample of a study of shared clonotypes between healthy human individuals. Measured with immunoSEQ multiplex PCR; TCRdb has only the in-frame clones, and not every one. The sample yields approximately 980,000 clones, less than 85% seen once. The sequencing sample was made of memory CD4+ T cells sorted from blood. All receptors derive from a man aged 18 to 29 in good health. Each CDR3 is given with its conserved first and last residue. Fields, in order: J gene, V gene, clone size, D gene, CDR3 DNA, CDR3 protein. The D gene is left open where the match is weak. Clone size is given for some rows only: seen once, a few or many times, or a class if the clone is expanded.

j_call: TRBJ2-1
v_call: TRBV30
clone_size: NA
d_call: TRBD1
cdr3_nt: TGTGCCTGGAGTGAGGGGGCGATTCGGTACAATGAGCAGTTCTTC
cdr3_aa: CAWSEGAIRYNEQFF

j_call: TRBJ1-1
v_call: TRBV7-2
clone_size: NA
d_call: TRBD1
cdr3_nt: TGTGCCAGCAGCCCGACAGGGTCCTGGTTCTTT
cdr3_aa: CASSPTGSWFF

j_call: TRBJ1-6
v_call: TRBV18
clone_size: NA
d_call: NA
cdr3_nt: TGTGCCAGCTCAGCCGGGACGGAGAGTTCACCCCTCCACTTT
cdr3_aa: CASSAGTESSPLHF

j_call: TRBJ1-5
v_call: TRBV30
clone_size: NA
d_call: NA
cdr3_nt: TGTGCCTGGAGTGCTCAGGGAGGTCAGCCCCAGCATTTT
cdr3_aa: CAWSAQGGQPQHF

j_call: TRBJ1-2
v_call: TRBV27
clone_size: NA
d_call: TRBD1
cdr3_nt: TGTGCCAGCAGTTTACAGCCTCCAGGGGGCTCTAACTATGGCTACACCTTC
cdr3_aa: CASSLQPPGGSNYGYTF

j_call: TRBJ1-2
v_call: TRBV2
clone_size: NA
d_call: TRBD1
cdr3_nt: TGTGCCAGCAGTGCCGGGACAGGGGGACTCCGGGGCTACACCTTC
cdr3_aa: CASSAGTGGLRGYTF

j_call: TRBJ2-1
v_call: TRBV7-6
clone_size: few
d_call: NA
cdr3_nt: TGTGCCAGCAGCTTTGACAATGAGCAGTTCTTC
cdr3_aa: CASSFDNEQFF

j_call: TRBJ1-2
v_call: TRBV13
clone_size: NA
d_call: NA
cdr3_nt: TGTGCCAGCGGACAGACGCGCCCAAACTATGGCTACACCTTC
cdr3_aa: CASGQTRPNYGYTF

j_call: TRBJ1-2
v_call: TRBV2
clone_size: NA
d_call: NA
cdr3_nt: TGTGCCGGATACAGCGGCTATGGCTACACCTTC
cdr3_aa: CAGYSGYGYTF

j_call: TRBJ1-1
v_call: TRBV18
clone_size: NA
d_call: TRBD1
cdr3_nt: TGTGCCAGCTCACGTTACGGGACAGGGAGGCGAGTTATGAACACTGAAGCTTTCTTT
cdr3_aa: CASSRYGTGRRVMNTEAFF

j_call: TRBJ1-2
v_call: TRBV25-1
clone_size: NA
d_call: TRBD1
cdr3_nt: TGTGCCAGCAGTAAACTCGACAGGGCGTATGGCTACACCTTC
cdr3_aa: CASSKLDRAYGYTF

j_call: TRBJ1-2
v_call: TRBV7-9
clone_size: NA
d_call: TRBD1
cdr3_nt: TGTGCCACACGGACAGGGGAGGACTATGGCTACACCTTC
cdr3_aa: CATRTGEDYGYTF

j_call: TRBJ2-3
v_call: TRBV2
clone_size: NA
d_call: NA
cdr3_nt: TGTGCCAGCTTACCCAACTTGGCAGATACGCAGTATTTT
cdr3_aa: CASLPNLADTQYF

j_call: TRBJ2-2
v_call: TRBV5-1
clone_size: NA
d_call: TRBD1
cdr3_nt: TGCGCCAGCAGCTGGGGGACAGGCCGGTCCACCGGGGAGCTGTTTTTT
cdr3_aa: CASSWGTGRSTGELFF

j_call: TRBJ2-7
v_call: TRBV20-1
clone_size: NA
d_call: NA
cdr3_nt: TGCAGTGCTAAGACCACTTACGAGCAGTACTTC
cdr3_aa: CSAKTTYEQYF

j_call: TRBJ2-2
v_call: TRBV27
clone_size: NA
d_call: NA
cdr3_nt: TGTGCCAGCAAGACAGGCCTTAACACCGGGGAGCTGTTTTTT
cdr3_aa: CASKTGLNTGELFF

j_call: TRBJ2-7
v_call: TRBV7-2
clone_size: NA
d_call: TRBD1
cdr3_nt: TGTGCCAGCAGCTTCGTCGGGACAGGGCAAGGGTACGAGCAGTACTTC
cdr3_aa: CASSFVGTGQGYEQYF

j_call: TRBJ1-4
v_call: TRBV18
clone_size: few
d_call: NA
cdr3_nt: TGTGCCAGCTCACCACAGTCGACTAATGAAAAACTGTTTTTT
cdr3_aa: CASSPQSTNEKLFF

j_call: TRBJ1-4
v_call: TRBV6-1
clone_size: few
d_call: NA
cdr3_nt: TGTGCCAGCAGTGAAAATGGGATTGAAAAACTGTTTTTT
cdr3_aa: CASSENGIEKLFF

j_call: TRBJ1-5
v_call: TRBV7-2
clone_size: NA
d_call: NA
cdr3_nt: TGTGCCAGCAGCTTAGCGCTAAGGATTAGCAATCAGCCCCAGCATTTT
cdr3_aa: CASSLALRISNQPQHF

j_call: TRBJ1-5
v_call: TRBV6-1
clone_size: NA
d_call: TRBD1
cdr3_nt: TGTGCCAGCGCCGGACAGGGGGGGTATCAGCCCCAGCATTTT
cdr3_aa: CASAGQGGYQPQHF

j_call: TRBJ2-1
v_call: TRBV30
clone_size: NA
d_call: TRBD2
cdr3_nt: TGTGCCTCAACACTAGCGGGACTTTACAATGAGCAGTTCTTC
cdr3_aa: CASTLAGLYNEQFF

j_call: TRBJ1-6
v_call: TRBV11-2
clone_size: NA
d_call: TRBD1
cdr3_nt: TGTGCCAGCAGCTCGGACAGGGGTTCACCCCTCCACTTT
cdr3_aa: CASSSDRGSPLHF

j_call: TRBJ1-6
v_call: TRBV28
clone_size: NA
d_call: TRBD1
cdr3_nt: TGTGCCAGCAGTCCACGACAGGGGGTTAATTCACCCCTCCACTTT
cdr3_aa: CASSPRQGVNSPLHF

j_call: TRBJ2-2
v_call: TRBV13
clone_size: few
d_call: NA
cdr3_nt: TGTGCCAGCAGCCAGACCCGGGACGGCCGTCAATCGCTGTTTTTT
cdr3_aa: CASSQTRDGRQSLFF

j_call: TRBJ2-2
v_call: TRBV11-3
clone_size: NA
d_call: NA
cdr3_nt: TGTGCCAGCAGCTTCCTCATCACCGGGGAGCTGTTTTTT
cdr3_aa: CASSFLITGELFF

j_call: TRBJ1-2
v_call: TRBV30
clone_size: NA
d_call: NA
cdr3_nt: TGTGCCTGGAGTGTGTACCCCACCTATGGCTACACCTTC
cdr3_aa: CAWSVYPTYGYTF

j_call: TRBJ2-5
v_call: TRBV19
clone_size: NA
d_call: NA
cdr3_nt: TGTGCCAGTAGTTCTACAGCAAGAGAGACCCAGTACTTC
cdr3_aa: CASSSTARETQYF

j_call: TRBJ1-2
v_call: TRBV10-1
clone_size: NA
d_call: NA
cdr3_nt: TGCGCCAGCAGGCCCGGGGTGGGGTATCACTTC
cdr3_aa: CASRPGVGYHF

j_call: TRBJ1-1
v_call: TRBV19
clone_size: NA
d_call: NA
cdr3_nt: TGTGCCAGCGCAACGACCCAGGGACGGCTCCTGGGAGCTTTCTTT
cdr3_aa: CASATTQGRLLGAFF

j_call: TRBJ2-7
v_call: TRBV6-1
clone_size: once
d_call: TRBD1
cdr3_nt: TGTGCCAGCAGTCCGGGACAGGTTAACTACGAGCAGTACTTC
cdr3_aa: CASSPGQVNYEQYF

j_call: TRBJ1-5
v_call: TRBV30
clone_size: NA
d_call: NA
cdr3_nt: TGTGCCTGGGGGAGGAGTTCTAATCAGCCCCAGCATTTT
cdr3_aa: CAWGRSSNQPQHF

j_call: TRBJ2-5
v_call: TRBV6-5
clone_size: once
d_call: NA
cdr3_nt: TGTGCCAGCAGTCGAGGGGGTTCGTACCAAGAGACCCAGTACTTC
cdr3_aa: CASSRGGSYQETQYF

j_call: TRBJ1-2
v_call: TRBV28
clone_size: NA
d_call: NA
cdr3_nt: TGTGCCAGCAGTGTTAAACAGGGAAACTATGGCTACACCTTC
cdr3_aa: CASSVKQGNYGYTF

j_call: TRBJ2-3
v_call: TRBV9
clone_size: NA
d_call: NA
cdr3_nt: TGTGCCAGCAGCGTAGGTACGGGGCTGGATACGCAGTATTTT
cdr3_aa: CASSVGTGLDTQYF

j_call: TRBJ1-5
v_call: TRBV7-9
clone_size: NA
d_call: NA
cdr3_nt: TGTGCCAGCAGCTTAGGAGGGGTTGGACAGCCCCAGCATTTT
cdr3_aa: CASSLGGVGQPQHF

j_call: TRBJ2-2
v_call: TRBV10-1
clone_size: NA
d_call: NA
cdr3_nt: TGCGCCAGCAGCCGATTTCTGGGGAACACCGGGGAGCTGTTTTTT
cdr3_aa: CASSRFLGNTGELFF

j_call: TRBJ2-3
v_call: TRBV6-1
clone_size: NA
d_call: TRBD2
cdr3_nt: TGTGCCAGCAGTGCGAGACTAGCGGGATTAAATACGCAGTATTTT
cdr3_aa: CASSARLAGLNTQYF

j_call: TRBJ2-7
v_call: TRBV5-1
clone_size: NA
d_call: TRBD1
cdr3_nt: TGCGCCAGCAGTCTCGGACAGGGAGGCTACGAGCAGTACTTC
cdr3_aa: CASSLGQGGYEQYF

j_call: TRBJ1-2
v_call: TRBV5-1
clone_size: many
d_call: TRBD1
cdr3_nt: TGCGCCAGCAAGGGACAGGGGGTTGATGGCTACACCTTC
cdr3_aa: CASKGQGVDGYTF

j_call: TRBJ2-1
v_call: TRBV11-2
clone_size: once
d_call: NA
cdr3_nt: TGTGCCAGCAGCTCGGGACGGCAGCAGTTCTTC
cdr3_aa: CASSSGRQQFF

j_call: TRBJ2-3
v_call: TRBV18
clone_size: NA
d_call: NA
cdr3_nt: TGTGCCAGCTCACCACGTCGGCTTAGCACAGATACGCAGTATTTT
cdr3_aa: CASSPRRLSTDTQYF